The next 18 T cell receptor beta chains were all read from a single sample in a study of shared clonotypes between healthy human individuals. Assay: immunoSEQ multiplex PCR; the TCRdb copy retains only in-frame clones and omits some. Of 530,000 or so clones in the sample, about 80% were seen once. Material: PBMCs. These receptors originate from a woman aged 40 to 49 in good health. Some clones in this sample may be carry-over from other donors' samples.

This clone was seen a single time. This chain connects TRBV2 to TRBJ1-1, with a weak D call TRBD1 (5 bases). CDR3 length: 15 residues. Trimming stripped 1 base from V and 3 bases from J, with 12 bases between. The germline CDR1 and CDR2 sequences are SNHLY and FYNNEI. CDR3 region: CASSEGPGIYTEAFF. Here the CDR3 DNA reads TGTGCCAGCAGTGAAGGTCCAGGGATATACACTGAAGCTTTCTTT. Full variable domain (remainder filled in from reference TRBV2 and TRBJ1-1): EPEVTQTPSHQVTQMGQEVILRCVPISNHLYFYWYRQILGQKVEFLVSFYNNEISEKSEIFDDQFSVERPDGSNFTLKIRSTKLEDSAMYFCASSEGPGIYTEAFFGQGTRLTVV.

This chain links TRBV5-4 with TRBJ1-1; TRBD1 is a possible D gene (5 bases). This CDR3 region has 14 residues. V lost 0 bases, J lost 0 bases, and 6 bases lay in between. CDR1 is SGHNT and CDR2 is YYREEE in the germline V gene (reference sequence). The chain's CDR3 is CASSLAGMNTEAFF. The CDR3 DNA sequence: TGTGCCAGCAGCTTGGCAGGGATGAACACTGAAGCTTTCTTT.

Comment on this clone: One base away lies a much larger clone, so this may be a sequencing read error. The chain has TRBV7-9 and TRBJ2-3; the D is unclear. This CDR3 has 14 amino acids. V shed 2 bases and J shed 1 base, with 7 bases lying between them. Looked up from germline, CDR1 is SEHNR and CDR2 is FQNEAQ (reference sequence). The CDR3 is CASSLSSGTDTQYF. The CDR3 bases are TGTGCCAGCAGCTTATCAAGCGGCACAGATACGCAGTATTTT.

The chain uses TRBV6-5 and TRBJ2-5; D tentatively reads TRBD1 or TRBD2 (5 bases each). The ends were cut back, 0 bases at V and 5 bases at J, with 16 bases in the middle. This CDR3 comprises 16 residues. The germline V gene has CDR1 MNHEY and CDR2 SVGAGI. DNA of the CDR3: TGTGCCAGCAGTTACTCCGGGGCCTCGGGGTGGGAGACCCAGTACTTC. It specifies CASSYSGASGWETQYF.

The V gene is TRBV29-1, the J gene TRBJ2-1; 7 bases map to TRBD2. The CDR3 runs to 13 residues. With V trimmed by 7 bases and J by 6 bases, 9 bases remained unmatched. Looked up from germline, CDR1 is SQVTM and CDR2 is ANQGSEA. The chain's CDR3 is CSAVRGEVNEQFF. CDR3 nucleotide sequence: TGCAGCGCTGTACGGGGGGAGGTCAATGAGCAGTTCTTC.

This chain links TRBV9 with TRBJ1-3; D unclear. Trimming took 6 bases from V and 7 from J, leaving 17 bases between them. The germline gives CDR1 SGDLS, CDR2 YYNGEE. The CDR3 sequence is 14 residues long. For the CDR3, the DNA is TGTGCCAGCACTTTAGGACTTGGAGGCAACACCATATATTTT. Amino acids: CASTLGLGGNTIYF. The variable domain in full, with the rest retrieved from reference TRBV9 and TRBJ1-3, is DSGVTQTPKHLITATGQRVTLRCSPRSGDLSVYWYQQSLDQGLQFLIQYYNGEERAKGNILERFSAQQFPDLHSELNLSSLELGDSALYFCASTLGLGGNTIYFGEGSWLTVV.

CDR3: CASSSTSGRSAYNEQFF. CDR3 DNA: TGTGCCAGCAGTTCAACTAGCGGGAGGTCGGCCTACAATGAGCAGTTCTTC. The rearrangement joins TRBV28 to TRBJ2-1; 12 nucleotides match TRBD2. The CDR3 contains 17 residues. Trimming took 4 bases from V and 2 from J; bases not matched to a gene: 6. Germline CDR1 and CDR2: MDHEN and SYDVKM.

As DNA, the CDR3 is TGTGCCAGCAGCAGCGGGACGATTACCTACAATGAGCAGTTCTTC. It encodes CASSSGTITYNEQFF. J is TRBJ2-1 and V is TRBV9; 7 bases fit TRBD2. Germline loops: CDR1 SGDLS, CDR2 YYNGEE. Trimming at V came to 4 bases and at J to 2 bases, leaving 6 bases not matched to a gene. This CDR3 is 15 amino acids long.

The genes are TRBV7-3 and TRBJ2-2; TRBD2 might be the D (5 bases). CDR1 is SGHTA and CDR2 is FQGTGA in the germline V gene. This CDR3 has 15 residues. Trimming stripped 7 bases from V and 5 bases from J, with 17 bases between. CDR3 in amino acids: CASKEAGGGTGELFF. CDR3 DNA sequence: TGTGCCAGCAAGGAGGCAGGAGGTGGGACCGGGGAGCTGTTTTTT.

V gene TRBV5-1 combines with J gene TRBJ2-1, with a tentative D call TRBD2 (6 bases). The germline gives CDR1 SGHRS, CDR2 YFSETQ. Trimming stripped 8 bases from V and 8 bases from J, with 20 bases between. The length of the CDR3 is 14 residues. CDR3 sequence: CASGRQGGVDEQFF. CDR3 coding DNA: TGCGCCAGTGGTCGGCAGGGCGGGGTCGATGAGCAGTTCTTC. The whole variable domain, filled in from reference TRBV5-1 and TRBJ2-1, reads KAGVTQTPRYLIKTRGQQVTLSCSPISGHRSVSWYQQTPGQGLQFLFEYFSETQRNKGNFPGRFSGRQFSNSRSEMNVSTLELGDSALYLCASGRQGGVDEQFFGPGTRLTVL.

The gene calls are TRBV7-2 and TRBJ2-5; 7 bases match TRBD1. CDR3 length: 14 amino acids. V shed 1 base and J 12 bases; nucleotides not matched to a gene: 11. The germline CDR1 and CDR2 sequences are SGHTA and FQGNSA. The CDR3 sequence is CASSLGDRSSPEYF. CDR3 DNA: TGTGCCAGCAGCTTAGGGGACAGAAGCTCCCCCGAGTACTTC.

The J gene is TRBJ1-1, the V gene TRBV11-2, with D perhaps TRBD1 (5 bases). The CDR3 sequence is 17 residues long. Trimming cost V 7 bases and J 3 bases, with 24 bases left between them. CDR1 and CDR2 (germline): SGHAT, FQNNGV. This CDR3 is CASTQLPGRIWDTEAFF. The DNA of the CDR3 is TGTGCCAGCACACAATTACCGGGACGCATTTGGGACACTGAAGCTTTCTTT. The full variable domain, completed using reference TRBV11-2 and TRBJ1-1, is EAGVAQSPRYKIIEKRQSVAFWCNPISGHATLYWYQQILGQGPKLLIQFQNNGVVDDSQLPKDRFSAERLKGVDSTLKIQPAKLEDSAVYLCASTQLPGRIWDTEAFFGQGTRLTVV.

The J gene is TRBJ2-3, the V gene TRBV7-9, with 8 bases identical to TRBD1. This CDR3 comprises 18 residues. Germline V lookup: CDR1 SEHNR, CDR2 FQNEAQ (reference sequence). The V gene end was trimmed by 3 bases and the J gene end by 2 bases; junction bases not matched to a gene: 13. The CDR3 loop reads CASSFDPRTGSTTDTQYF. For the CDR3, the DNA is TGTGCCAGCAGCTTTGATCCTCGGACAGGGTCCACCACAGATACGCAGTATTTT.

This clone has just a few counts. The chain recombines TRBV18 with TRBJ2-3; 7 nucleotides line up with TRBD2. Germline CDR1 is KGHSH and CDR2 is LQKENI. CDR3 length equals 15 residues. J lost 4 bases, V lost 0 bases, and 4 bases had no gene match. The CDR3 nucleotides read TGTGCCAGCTCACCACCCGAGCGGGGTCCAGATACGCAGTATTTT. Protein product: CASSPPERGPDTQYF.

Only one count was recorded for this clone. The chain links TRBV10-3 to TRBJ2-1; perhaps TRBD2 as D (5 bases). Between the trimmed V and J ends, which lost 5 bases and 6 bases, there was a span of 8 bases. The CDR3 has 12 residues. Germline assignment: CDR1 ENHRY and CDR2 SYGVKD. Here the CDR3 reads CAISRLFNEQFF. CDR3 bases: TGTGCCATCAGTCGACTATTCAATGAGCAGTTCTTC.

The rearrangement links TRBV7-6 to TRBJ1-1; 8 nucleotides line up with TRBD1. The CDR3 spans 15 residues. Trimming removed 4 bases from V and 4 bases from J; junction bases left unmatched: 8. Germline V gene data show CDR1 as SGHVS and CDR2 as FNYEAQ. CDR3 protein: CASSSPGQGATEAFF. CDR3 bases: TGTGCCAGCAGCTCACCGGGGCAGGGGGCCACTGAAGCTTTCTTT.

The CDR3 nucleotides read TGTGCCTCCAGGGACAACCAAGAGGAAAAACTGTTTTTT. Translated, it gives CASRDNQEEKLFF. J is TRBJ1-4 and V is TRBV6-5; maybe TRBD1 (6 bases). Germline CDR1 reads MNHEY; CDR2 reads SVGAGI. The V gene lost 11 bases and the J gene lost 8 bases, with 18 bases spanning the gap. This CDR3 contains 13 residues.

The V call is TRBV28, the J call TRBJ2-5, with 9 bases fitting TRBD1. From germline, CDR1 is MDHEN and CDR2 SYDVKM. The CDR3 runs 14 residues. The J segment lost 1 base and the V segment lost 7 bases, leaving 4 bases of the junction unmatched. The CDR3 reads CASNKDRGQETQYF. In DNA form, the CDR3 reads TGTGCCAGCAACAAGGACAGGGGCCAAGAGACCCAGTACTTC.